This T cell receptor (beta chain) was captured by sequencing in a study of T cell responses to AZD1222 COVID-19 vaccine. Study at large: Samples with a second dose at about 4 or about 12 weeks were pooled together. Study findings and constraints: White British people made up most donors, females outnumbered males, and clonal diversity was possibly underestimated. Baseline seropositivity characterized only 5 to 7 AZD1222 recipients. Compared with day 0, the breadth and depth of the Spike-specific TCR repertoire rose significantly after two doses of AZD1222.

Between the trimmed V and J ends, which lost 5 bases and 5 bases, there was a span of 11 bases. The CDR3 contains 13 residues. CDR1 is KGHDR and CDR2 is SFDVKD in the germline V gene. The assay was immunoSEQ multiplex PCR, and TCRdb's table has in-frame clones only and misses some. The sample lists about 85,000 clones, around 85% seen once, with approximately 7% in the top ten. In the case of this clone: Its antigen is currently unknown.

The sample consisted of peripheral blood, taken on day 0 of AZD1222 vaccination. This sequence was found in an adult in good health. V usage is TRBV24-1 and J usage is TRBJ1-1; D remains unclear. CDR3 in DNA: TGTGCCACCAGTGGTAAGGGAGGAACTGAAGCTTTCTTT. Its protein is CATSGKGGTEAFF.